This TCR beta chain stems from a study of blood T cell repertoires in COVID-19. About the research overall: There were acute and convalescent COVID-19 samples, and they came from the United States, Italy and Spain. PBMCs, B-cell-depleted T cells, or T cells provided the cDNA or gDNA that made up the material.

The CDR3 runs 13 residues. Authors' analysis steps: Amplified reference gene primers provided the basis for estimating nucleated cell counts. Libraries were prepared by immunoSEQ multiplex PCR; TCRdb keeps only in-frame clonotypes and omits some of them. The V and J calls and the clone size are those of that table, but D and trimming were determined from the DNA. The table has fewer than 75,000 clones, roughly 90% seen once; the top ten hold around 3.9%. The sequence was collected from a man aged 65 to 85 with acute or convalescent COVID-19. Source material: peripheral blood. V is TRBV21-1 and J is TRBJ1-5. TRBV21-1 is assigned pseudogene status. As DNA, the CDR3 is TGTGCCAGTTGGAGGGGAGACAATCAGCCCCAGCATTTT. Translation: CASWRGDNQPQHF.